This section outlines one T cell receptor beta chain sequence together with its context. Its antigen is currently unknown. The data belong to a study of cytomegalovirus exposure and HLA in healthy donors. Study summary: Researchers found that around 80% of about 400 genotyped donors fell within the Caucasian-associated ancestry cluster. Notes on the study in general: Later analysis demonstrated an association between a missense DCLRE1C variant and TCR beta V- and J-gene trimming. Common viral pathogens seemed, in a later analysis, to connect with several of the most significant clusters.

This CDR3 contains 17 residues. Trimming took off 4 bases at V and 7 bases at J, with 22 bases between the two ends. CDR1 and CDR2 (germline): MGHRA, YSYEKL. Researchers ran the PCR with 60 Vbeta and 13 Jbeta primers. The protocol was immunoSEQ multiplex PCR, while the TCRdb copy is restricted to in-frame clones and leaves out a portion. The table includes around 250,000 clones, around 90% detected once. The TCR sequence derives from a girl aged 2 to 10 in good health and CMV-seronegative. This rearrangement joins TRBV4-1 to TRBJ1-4, with D perhaps TRBD1 (6 bases). Sequenced: PBMCs. Written as DNA, the CDR3 is TGCGCCAGCAGCCCCTCGGTCGGACAGCTTGAAAGTGAAAAACTGTTTTTT. As protein: CASSPSVGQLESEKLFF.